The entry below gives a single T cell receptor beta chain sequence along with its context. What it recognizes is unknown. Trimming took 1 base from V and 4 from J, leaving 22 bases between them. The CDR3 sequence is 18 residues long. The germline V gene encodes CDR1 LGHNA and CDR2 YSLEER. The data derive from a study of human T cells and chemical hapten exposure. Study-wide results and limits: Unchanged with DPC sensitization were TCRs above 1 in 1000 frequency.

Noted time point: patch test 1, 2 weeks after DPC sensitization. Treatment denoted: therapeutic diphenylcyclopropenone sensitization with weekly scalp DPC. Blood, whole and unfractionated, served as the source for total RNA extraction. In TCRdb, the RACE reads were re-called with MiXCR into one record per CDR3 protein. The table lists roughly 380,000 distinct CDR3 sequences, around 5% of them singletons. The chain employs TRBV4-3 and TRBJ1-2; weak D call: TRBD1 (5 bases). The sequencing used whole blood, collected in connection with sensitization to the hapten diphenylcyclopropenone (DPC). This TCR was sampled from a woman aged 50 to 60 with alopecia areata. Some clones in this sample may be carry-over from other donors' samples. The CDR3 region is CASSQVQAGGGLGYGYTF. DNA for the CDR3: TGCGCCAGCAGCCAAGTACAGGCAGGAGGCGGTCTAGGCTATGGCTACACCTTC.